The next 25 T cell receptor beta chains were all read from a single sample in a study of blood T cell repertoires in COVID-19. Clones were read by immunoSEQ multiplex PCR, and TCRdb kept only the in-frame ones, dropping some. The sample lists approximately 250,000 clones, roughly 86% seen once, with approximately 1% in the top ten. The sequencing input was PBMCs or T cells enriched from blood (not recorded which). Every receptor here comes from a woman aged 25 to 39 who had recovered from COVID-19.

This chain uses TRBV9 with TRBJ2-3; TRBD2 aligns across 10 bases. The CDR3 is 13 residues long. After removal of 7 bases from V and 3 bases from J, the junction contained 2 bases not matched to a gene. Germline V CDR1 and CDR2: SGDLS, YYNGEE. Written as DNA, the CDR3 is TGTGCCAGCGGACTAGCGGATACAGATACGCAGTATTTT. It codes for CASGLADTDTQYF.

This chain joins TRBV6-5 and TRBJ2-3, with 9 positions matching TRBD2. The germline V gene has CDR1 MNHEY and CDR2 SVGAGI. This CDR3 has 14 residues. Germline trimming cut 2 bases from V and 9 bases from J; bases unmatched to any gene: 6. This CDR3 is CASSYRAGGETQYF. The CDR3 nucleotides read TGTGCCAGCAGTTACCGGGCGGGAGGGGAGACGCAGTATTTT.

CDR3 region: CASSNTYEQYF. The CDR3 DNA follows: TGTGCCAGCAGCAATACCTACGAGCAGTACTTC. The V and J genes are TRBV3-1 (or the pseudogene TRBV3-2) and TRBJ2-7, with no clear D. Per the germline V gene, CDR1 is LGHDT and CDR2 is YNNKEL (reference sequence). This CDR3 contains 11 residues. V lost 5 bases, J lost 2 bases, and 4 bases lay in between.

The chain joins TRBV11-3 to TRBJ1-1, with D maybe TRBD1 (6 bases). CDR1 and CDR2 (germline): SGHNT, YENEEA. There are 17 residues in the CDR3. The V end lost 4 bases, the J end lost 8 bases, and 26 bases lay between the germline ends. The CDR3 protein is CASSSPIGQPDFREAFF. CDR3 sequence (DNA): TGTGCCAGCAGCTCACCCATTGGACAGCCCGACTTTCGGGAAGCTTTCTTT.

J is TRBJ1-2 and V is TRBV28; perhaps TRBD1 as D (6 bases). Germline loops: CDR1 MDHEN, CDR2 SYDVKM. With 8 bases removed from V and 2 bases from J, the gap between germline ends came to 12 bases. CDR3 size: 13 residues. DNA of the CDR3: TGTGCCAGCGAACAGGGCAGAAACTATGGCTACACCTTC. Translating it yields CASEQGRNYGYTF.

The V gene is TRBV7-2, the J gene TRBJ2-6; D is perhaps TRBD1 (6 bases). Looked up from germline, CDR1 is SGHTA and CDR2 is FQGNSA. Trimming cost V 3 bases and J 2 bases, with 14 bases left between them. This CDR3 has 17 amino acids. CDR3 DNA sequence: TGTGCCAGCAGCTTTTTTGGGGGCGCACCTGGGGCCAACGTCCTGACTTTC. Translated: CASSFFGGAPGANVLTF.

The chain recombines TRBV5-1 with TRBJ2-1; tentatively, D is TRBD1 (8 bases). The length of the CDR3 is 16 residues. The ends were cut back, 2 bases at V and 8 bases at J, with 20 bases in the middle. The germline V gene encodes CDR1 SGHRS and CDR2 YFSETQ. The CDR3: CASSFVVQGGSDEQFF. The CDR3 coding sequence is TGCGCCAGCAGCTTCGTTGTACAGGGGGGGAGCGATGAGCAGTTCTTC.

The sample holds a few counts of this clone. The chain employs TRBV20-1 and TRBJ2-7, with D possibly being TRBD2 (6 bases). This CDR3 has 15 residues. Trimming removed 3 bases at V and 4 bases at J, with 19 bases between. Germline CDR1 and CDR2: DFQATT and SNEGSKA (reference sequence). Here the CDR3 DNA reads TGCAGTGCTAGTATCCCCACCGGGAGTGTATACGAGCAGTACTTC. Translating it yields CSASIPTGSVYEQYF.

The J gene is TRBJ1-6, the V gene TRBV3-1 (or the pseudogene TRBV3-2); TRBD1 matches at 10 bases. From germline, CDR1 is LGHDT and CDR2 YNNKEL (reference sequence). This CDR3 spans 16 amino acids. With 4 bases clipped from V and 3 bases from J, the junction kept 3 bases outside the gene matches. In nucleotides, the CDR3 is TGTGCCAGCAGCCGCAGGACAGGGGGCTATAATTCACCCCTCCACTTT. Translating gives CASSRRTGGYNSPLHF.

The V call is TRBV6-2 or TRBV6-3, the J call TRBJ2-1; D remains ambiguous. V dropped 2 bases and J dropped 3 bases, with 2 bases sitting between them. Per germline, CDR1 MNHEY and CDR2 SVGEGT. The CDR3 extends over 12 amino acids. The CDR3 loop is CASSYLYNEQFF. The CDR3 coding sequence is TGTGCCAGCAGTTACCTCTACAATGAGCAGTTCTTC.

This clone was counted once. The chain has TRBV15 and TRBJ2-3; 14 nucleotides line up with TRBD2. The length of the CDR3 is 20 residues. V gave up 3 bases and J gave up 0 bases; unmatched junction bases: 11. Germline CDR1 reads LNHNV; CDR2 reads YYDKDF (reference sequence). The CDR3 DNA sequence: TGTGCCACCAGCAGCTTTCCCGGGACTAGCGGGGGCCTCAGCACAGATACGCAGTATTTT. As protein: CATSSFPGTSGGLSTDTQYF.

The chain couples TRBV27 to TRBJ1-1, with D perhaps TRBD1 (5 bases). This CDR3 has 14 residues. Trimming left V 5 bases short and J 0 bases short, with 10 bases between. CDR1 is MNHEY and CDR2 is SMNVEV in the germline V gene (reference sequence). As DNA, the CDR3 is TGTGCCAGCAGTATGGGACTGATGAACACTGAAGCTTTCTTT. Translation gives CASSMGLMNTEAFF.

This sequence joins TRBV5-1 and TRBJ2-1, with 7 bases lining up with TRBD2. J gave up 5 bases and V 3 bases, and 11 bases lay outside the gene matches. Germline CDR1 is SGHRS and CDR2 is YFSETQ. This CDR3 contains 16 residues. The CDR3 is CASSWKLARRDNEQFF. CDR3 coding DNA: TGCGCCAGCAGCTGGAAACTAGCGCGAAGGGACAATGAGCAGTTCTTC.

The chain employs TRBV19 and TRBJ1-6; a weak D match, TRBD1 (5 bases). Trimming removed 7 bases at V and 12 bases at J, with 22 bases between. The length of the CDR3 is 15 residues. CDR1 is LNHDA and CDR2 is SQIVND in the germline V gene (reference sequence). The CDR3 coding sequence is TGTGCCAGTACCCCTAGGGGCGTGTCTTTGATACCCCTCCACTTT. The encoded protein is CASTPRGVSLIPLHF.

This clone has a single count. The chain employs TRBV6-5 and TRBJ1-2; D may be TRBD1 (6 bases). Germline V gives CDR1 MNHEY, CDR2 SVGAGI. V was shortened by 6 bases and J by 2 bases, with 7 bases between the two germline ends. The CDR3 sequence is 12 residues long. The CDR3: CASRDRNYGYTF. The DNA for the CDR3 is TGTGCCAGCAGGGACAGAAACTATGGCTACACCTTC.

V and J are TRBV5-6 and TRBJ1-1, with 10 bases lining up with TRBD1. The CDR3 covers 17 residues. Trimming took 1 base from V and 4 from J; bases not matched to a gene: 10. Germline V gene lookup returns CDR1 SGHDT and CDR2 YYEEEE. Here the CDR3 reads CASSLRQGAFLGTEAFF. For the CDR3, the DNA is TGTGCCAGCAGCTTGCGACAGGGGGCGTTTTTGGGCACTGAAGCTTTCTTT.

V is TRBV5-1 and J is TRBJ2-1, with 8 bases fitting TRBD2. The CDR3 is 15 amino acids. Germline V gene sequence: CDR1 SGHRS, CDR2 YFSETQ. The trim removed 2 bases at V and 7 bases at J, leaving 8 bases unmatched. For the CDR3, the DNA is TGCGCCAGCAGCTTCGGGGGGGCGTCGTTTAATGAGCAGTTCTTC. This sequence encodes CASSFGGASFNEQFF.

This rearrangement joins TRBV6-2 or TRBV6-3 to TRBJ2-7; 9 bases are a match to TRBD1. The junction had 11 bases not matched to a gene; V was cut back by 0 bases and J by 5 bases. In germline, CDR1 is MNHEY, CDR2 SVGEGT. This CDR3 is 17 amino acids long. The CDR3 region is CASSYSPPGQGINEQYF. CDR3 in DNA: TGTGCCAGCAGTTACTCCCCACCGGGACAGGGAATTAACGAGCAGTACTTC.

The V call is TRBV18, the J call TRBJ1-2; TRBD1 might be the D (5 bases). The CDR3 loop spans 13 amino acids. Trimming took 5 bases from V and 5 from J, leaving 12 bases between them. Looked up from germline, CDR1 is KGHSH and CDR2 is LQKENI. The CDR3 DNA follows: TGTGCCAGCTCATCTACAGGCTTATATGGCTACACCTTC. This encodes CASSSTGLYGYTF.

This chain links TRBV12-3 or TRBV12-4 with TRBJ1-2, with TRBD1 identical over 9 bases. The CDR3 spans 13 residues. V was pared by 10 bases and J by 3 bases, with 6 bases of the junction left unmatched. The CDR3 sequence: CATRQGEHYGYTF. The DNA of the CDR3 is TGTGCCACCAGACAGGGGGAGCACTATGGCTACACCTTC.

The CDR3 loop reads CAIPSGEQFF. CDR3 bases: TGTGCCATCCCGTCAGGGGAGCAGTTCTTC. This rearrangement joins TRBV10-3 to TRBJ2-1; possibly TRBD1 for D (5 bases). The CDR3 has 10 residues. Per the germline V gene, CDR1 is ENHRY and CDR2 is SYGVKD. The germline V and J ends were trimmed by 8 bases and 10 bases, with 9 bases remaining between them.

The gene calls are TRBV28 and TRBJ2-7; D is perhaps TRBD1 (6 bases). The germline gives CDR1 MDHEN, CDR2 SYDVKM. Trimming stripped 4 bases from V and 4 bases from J, with 14 bases between. This CDR3 region has 14 residues. CDR3 coding DNA: TGTGCCAGCAGTTCAGTCAGGGGTTCTTACGAGCAGTACTTC. Amino acid sequence: CASSSVRGSYEQYF.

The rearrangement joins TRBV7-9 to TRBJ1-4; no clear D. Trimming cost V 7 bases and J 3 bases, with 12 bases left between them. This CDR3 spans 14 amino acids. Germline V gives CDR1 SEHNR, CDR2 FQNEAQ (reference sequence). The CDR3 DNA follows: TGTGCCAGCACCCCGACTGTACCTAATGAAAAACTGTTTTTT. It encodes CASTPTVPNEKLFF.

Comments on this clone: Other DNA sequences in this sample translate to the same CDR3. In nucleotides, the CDR3 is TGTGCCAGTAGTATCGGACAAGCAAATCAGCCCCAGCATTTT. Encoded protein: CASSIGQANQPQHF. V usage is TRBV19 and J usage is TRBJ1-5; the D gene is possibly TRBD1 (5 bases). This CDR3 contains 14 residues. Germline assignment: CDR1 LNHDA and CDR2 SQIVND (reference sequence). Trimming left V 3 bases short and J 4 bases short, with 10 bases between.

The chain uses TRBV7-9 and TRBJ2-3, with TRBD2 identical over 15 bases. CDR3 size: 17 residues. Germline assignment: CDR1 SEHNR and CDR2 FQNEAQ (reference sequence). The V and J ends lost 5 bases and 6 bases, in that order; junction bases with no gene match: 9. The CDR3 is CASSGLAGGPGSDTQYF. In DNA form, the CDR3 reads TGTGCCAGCAGCGGACTAGCGGGGGGGCCCGGGTCGGATACGCAGTATTTT.